This TCR beta chain was profiled in a study of blood T cell repertoires in COVID-19. About the research overall: Researchers got acute and convalescent COVID-19 samples from the United States, Italy and Spain. Sources were T cells, B-cell-depleted T cells, or PBMCs; the material itself was cDNA or gDNA.

The CDR3 totals 12 residues. The sample holds one count of this clone. In the study's own analysis: How many nucleated cells were present was estimated from reference gene primer amplification. Assay: immunoSEQ multiplex PCR; the TCRdb copy retains only in-frame clones and omits some. The D gene and trimming were derived from the DNA, and the V and J assignments and clone size from that table. The sample carries 35,000 to 50,000 clones, more than 75% recorded once. Material: peripheral blood. The sequence was collected from a human donor in a cohort sampled during active COVID-19. The chain joins TRBV21-1 to TRBJ2-7; TRBD2, as called in the table, went unchecked against the DNA. TRBV21-1 is recorded as a pseudogene. In nucleotides, the CDR3 is TGTGCCAGCAGCAGTTTAAATTACGAGCAGTACTTC. Amino acids: CASSSLNYEQYF.